The sequence of this T cell receptor (beta chain) was determined in a study of cytomegalovirus exposure and HLA in healthy donors. Looking at the study overall: Clustering assigned over 70% of the approximately 370 genotyped donors to the Caucasian-associated ancestry cluster.

General study results and limits: Most subjects had HLA-A and HLA-B alleles reportedly predicted accurately by TCR beta sequences. TCR beta V- and J-gene trimming, according to a later analysis, was linked to a missense DCLRE1C variant.

The CDR3 has 19 amino acids. J gave up 1 base and V 3 bases, and 12 bases lay outside the gene matches. CDR1 and CDR2 from the germline V gene are MDHEN and SYDVKM. To note about this clone: Its antigen is currently unknown.

It was with 60 Vbeta and 13 Jbeta primers that the PCR ran. Methods used by the authors: Per a later analysis, the number of unique TCR beta chains was some 75 million, of which roughly 9.9 million were shared. Profiling relied on immunoSEQ multiplex PCR, and the TCRdb table lists in-frame clones only, not all of them. The V and J calls and clone size are taken from that table; D and trimming were inferred from the DNA. The data contain roughly 300,000 clones, more than 80% of them singletons. V gene TRBV28 combines with J gene TRBJ2-3; 11 nucleotides align to TRBD2. This receptor was identified in a man between 35 and 55 years old in good health and CMV-seropositive. The specimen was PBMCs. CDR3 in DNA: TGTGCCAGCAGTTTCTACCTACTAGCGGGAGAAGGAGGCACAGATACGCAGTATTTT. It translates to CASSFYLLAGEGGTDTQYF.